This entry lists 17 T cell receptor beta chains sequenced from one sample in a study of cytomegalovirus exposure and HLA in healthy donors. The PCR used 60 Vbeta and 13 Jbeta primers. Data came from immunoSEQ multiplex PCR; TCRdb stores just in-frame clones and leaves some out. The sample contains roughly 100,000 clones, around two thirds of which appear only once. Sequenced: PBMCs. The receptors were sampled from a man aged 50 to 60 in good health and CMV-seropositive.

The V call is TRBV6-6, the J call TRBJ2-5, with D perhaps matching TRBD1 (5 bases). V was cut by 2 bases and J by 5 bases, with 9 bases left in between. The CDR3 runs 13 residues. Germline CDR1 MNHNY, CDR2 SVGAGI (reference sequence). CDR3: CASSYGNRETQYF. For the CDR3, the DNA is TGTGCCAGCAGTTACGGAAACAGGGAGACCCAGTACTTC.

V is TRBV5-1 and J is TRBJ1-1, with D perhaps TRBD1 (5 bases). Trimming took off 0 bases at V and 5 bases at J, with 8 bases between the two ends. Germline V CDR1 and CDR2: SGHRS, YFSETQ. The CDR3 has 13 amino acids. The CDR3 DNA reads as TGCGCCAGCAGCTTGGTTTCAGGGACTGAAGCTTTCTTT. This encodes CASSLVSGTEAFF.

The chain recombines TRBV19 with TRBJ1-2; 7 positions match TRBD1. The junction had 8 bases not matched to a gene; V was cut back by 6 bases and J by 4 bases. Germline CDR1 and CDR2: LNHDA and SQIVND (reference sequence). This CDR3 spans 14 amino acids. The CDR3 nucleotides read TGTGCCAGTAGCCCCGGGGGACAGCGCTATGGCTACACCTTC. Translated: CASSPGGQRYGYTF. The full variable domain, rest sourced from reference TRBV19 and TRBJ1-2, is DGGITQSPKYLFRKEGQNVTLSCEQNLNHDAMYWYRQDPGQGLRLIYYSQIVNDFQKGDIAEGYSVSREKKESFPLTVTSAQKNPTAFYLCASSPGGQRYGYTFGSGTRLTVV.

This clone occurred a few times. The rearrangement uses TRBV11-3 and TRBJ2-6; possibly TRBD1 for D (6 bases). The CDR3 is 17 amino acids. Trimming took off 6 bases at V and 1 base at J, with 16 bases between the two ends. Germline CDR1 and CDR2: SGHNT and YENEEA. CDR3 DNA sequence: TGTGCCAGCAGTCCGGGACAAGGTACTTCTGGGGCCAACGTCCTGACTTTC. It is translated as CASSPGQGTSGANVLTF.

The chain combines TRBV11-2 with TRBJ2-1; D is undetermined. The V and J ends lost 0 bases and 0 bases respectively, with 9 bases between them. CDR1 and CDR2 from the germline V gene are SGHAT and FQNNGV. This CDR3 contains 16 residues. This CDR3 is CASSLDLSSSYNEQFF. In DNA form, the CDR3 reads TGTGCCAGCAGCTTAGATCTGTCGAGCTCCTACAATGAGCAGTTCTTC.

This sequence joins TRBV7-3 and TRBJ2-2; a possible D gene is TRBD2 (6 bases). Germline V gene data show CDR1 as SGHTA and CDR2 as FQGTGA. The V and J ends lost 6 bases and 1 base respectively, with 12 bases between them. The CDR3 runs 15 residues. The CDR3 DNA sequence: TGTGCCAGCAGGGTGGGGGGATTGAACACCGGGGAGCTGTTTTTT. This translates into CASRVGGLNTGELFF.

This chain joins TRBV19 and TRBJ2-5, with TRBD2 matching 10 bases. The CDR3 consists of 15 residues. Losses at the gene ends were 9 bases for V and 2 bases for J; bases not matched to a gene: 9. CDR1 and CDR2 from the germline V gene are LNHDA and SQIVND (reference sequence). CDR3 loop: CASRNSGGPQETQYF. The CDR3 DNA reads as TGTGCCAGCAGGAATAGCGGGGGGCCTCAAGAGACCCAGTACTTC.

The CDR3 DNA sequence: TGCGCCAGCAGCCCTGGGACTAGCGGACTCACAGATACGCAGTATTTT. This encodes CASSPGTSGLTDTQYF. The chain employs TRBV5-1 and TRBJ2-3, with 11 bases identical to TRBD2. Germline CDR1 is SGHRS and CDR2 is YFSETQ. Trimming removed 4 bases from V and 2 bases from J; junction bases left unmatched: 6. The CDR3 runs to 16 residues.

The rearrangement joins TRBV6-1 to TRBJ2-5; 7 positions match TRBD2. The last part of the DNA fits TRBJ2-7 better; the J call may be wrong. Germline CDR1 MNHNS, CDR2 SASEGT. The CDR3 covers 14 residues. Written as DNA, the CDR3 is TGTGCCAGCAGTTTTACTAGCGAGACCTACGAGCAGTACTTC. Encoded protein: CASSFTSETYEQYF.

The chain is built from TRBV6-6 and TRBJ1-1, with a possible D match to TRBD1 (5 bases). The CDR3 runs to 12 residues. The V gene lost 11 bases and the J gene lost 5 bases, with 15 bases spanning the gap. In germline, CDR1 is MNHNY, CDR2 SVGAGI (reference sequence). For the CDR3, the DNA is TGTGCCGGCGGAGGGGTAGGGACTGAAGCTTTCTTT. This codes for CAGGGVGTEAFF.

This chain links TRBV2 with TRBJ2-7; possible D gene TRBD2, 7 bases. The V and J ends lost 3 bases and 2 bases respectively, with 14 bases between them. The CDR3 has 15 amino acids. CDR1 and CDR2 (germline): SNHLY, FYNNEI. CDR3 loop: CASSDGGRLPYEQYF. The CDR3 nucleotides read TGTGCCAGCAGTGACGGGGGGCGTCTCCCCTACGAGCAGTACTTC.

This clone was seen a handful of times. The rearrangement links TRBV2 to TRBJ2-1; D may be TRBD1 (6 bases). Germline loops: CDR1 SNHLY, CDR2 FYNNEI. CDR3 length: 15 residues. V was trimmed by 4 bases and J by 7 bases, leaving 17 bases between them. The chain's CDR3 is CASSGGRGTGNEQFF. CDR3 nucleotides: TGTGCCAGCAGTGGCGGCAGGGGAACGGGAAATGAGCAGTTCTTC.

The rearrangement links TRBV5-1 to TRBJ2-5, with D possibly being TRBD2 (5 bases). Between the trimmed V and J ends, which lost 6 bases and 7 bases, there was a span of 19 bases. The CDR3 spans 14 residues. Germline V CDR1 and CDR2: SGHRS, YFSETQ. As DNA, the CDR3 is TGCGCCAGCAAAGAGGAGGTGCAGCTCGGGACCCAGTACTTC. Protein: CASKEEVQLGTQYF.

V gene TRBV27 combines with J gene TRBJ1-1; D call uncertain. V lost 3 bases, J lost 5 bases, and 13 bases lay in between. The V gene's germline CDR1 is MNHEY and CDR2 SMNVEV (reference sequence). CDR3 length: 14 residues. The CDR3 coding sequence is TGTGCCAGCAGTTTTCTGGGTTCGGGAACTGAAGCTTTCTTT. Translation gives CASSFLGSGTEAFF.

The chain is built from TRBV5-3 and TRBJ2-7, with D possibly being TRBD2 (5 bases). TRBV5-3 is filed as an ORF, its function uncertain. Trimming pared 0 bases from V and 3 bases from J, leaving 7 bases between. The CDR3 length is 13 residues. This CDR3 reads CARSLADYYEQYF. CDR3 sequence (DNA): TGTGCCAGAAGCTTGGCCGACTACTACGAGCAGTACTTC.

The chain is built from TRBV18 and TRBJ1-4; D is unclear. This CDR3 has 14 residues. The V gene's germline CDR1 is KGHSH and CDR2 LQKENI. The ends were cut back, 3 bases at V and 0 bases at J, with 5 bases in the middle. The CDR3 DNA reads as TGTGCCAGCTCACCCCGCGCAACTAATGAAAAACTGTTTTTT. Encoded protein: CASSPRATNEKLFF.

V and J are TRBV9 and TRBJ1-1, with D unclear. The V and J ends lost 2 bases and 5 bases respectively, with 13 bases between them. Germline CDR1 is SGDLS and CDR2 is YYNGEE. This CDR3 contains 14 residues. The chain's CDR3 is CASSVQPGGTEAFF. The DNA for the CDR3 is TGTGCCAGCAGCGTCCAGCCGGGAGGGACTGAAGCTTTCTTT.